This T cell receptor (beta chain) was recorded in a study of blood T cell repertoires in COVID-19. About the study: Researchers got acute and convalescent COVID-19 samples from the United States, Italy and Spain.

Authors' methods: Nucleated cell counts were estimated from reference gene primer amplification. Here immunoSEQ multiplex PCR was the method, and the copy in TCRdb shows in-frame clones only, minus some. For V, J and clone size, that table is used; D and trimming come from the DNA. The sample lists under 95,000 clones, 90% to 95% occurring once. V trimming: 0 bases; J trimming: 7 bases; junction bases outside the gene matches: 4. The germline V gene has CDR1 SGHRS and CDR2 YFSETQ. This CDR3 region has 14 residues. This clone was seen only once. Seattle's cohort entered during active infection and was followed longitudinally.

The receptor's source is a man aged 45 to 65 with COVID-19, enrolled during active disease. Sequenced input: peripheral blood. The rearrangement uses TRBV5-1 and TRBJ2-1; 7 bases map to TRBD2. For the CDR3, the DNA is TGCGCCAGCAGCTTGGGTGGACTAGGGAATGAGCAGTTCTTC. This codes for CASSLGGLGNEQFF.